This is a list of T cell receptor beta chains from one sample in a study of vaccination effects on CD4 cells after COVID-19. For these receptors, no antigen is known. Clones were read by immunoSEQ multiplex PCR, and TCRdb kept only the in-frame ones, dropping some. The table lists under 70,000 clones, over 70% of them singletons. This sample comprised CD4+ T cells from PBMCs cultured without peptide, obtained after COVID-19 vaccination. Source of these receptors: a human donor who received a COVID-19 vaccine. Each CDR3 is given with its conserved first and last residue. D genes are given only for firm matches. Clone size, where shown, is once, few, many, or a class for clones that have expanded.

>TRBV3-1/TRBV3-2|TRBJ2-5|once|TRBD2
TGTGCCAGCAGCCAAGATCGGCTAGCGGGGAAAGAGACCCAGTACTTC
CASSQDRLAGKETQYF
>TRBV3-1/TRBV3-2|TRBJ2-3|medium-sized|.
TGTGCCAGCAGCCCCAACTTAGGGGATACGCAGTATTTT
CASSPNLGDTQYF
>TRBV4-1|TRBJ2-5|few|TRBD1
TGCGCCAGCAGCACTTTTCCGGGACAGGGGAAGAAGACCCAGTACTTC
CASSTFPGQGKKTQYF
>TRBV28|TRBJ2-3|.|TRBD2
TGTGCCAGCAGTTGGGCTAGCGGGGGCACAGATACGCAGTATTTT
CASSWASGGTDTQYF
>TRBV10-1|TRBJ2-5|.|TRBD1
TGCGCCAGCAGTGCCGGGACAGGAGAGACCCAGTACTTC
CASSAGTGETQYF
>TRBV30|TRBJ1-6|.|TRBD1
TGTGCCTGGAGCCCGGACAGGGGATTAGGCATCTATAATTCACCCCTCCACTTT
CAWSPDRGLGIYNSPLHF
>TRBV30|TRBJ1-6|few|TRBD1
TGTGCCTGGAGAGGACAGGCGATTTATAATTCACCCCTCCACTTT
CAWRGQAIYNSPLHF
>TRBV24-1|TRBJ1-4|few|TRBD1
TGTGCCACCAGTGATCCGGGACAGGGAAATGAAAAACTGTTTTTT
CATSDPGQGNEKLFF
>TRBV7-2|TRBJ2-1|.|TRBD2
TGTGCCAGCAGCTTAGGCTTCGGCGGGGGGCAAAATGAGCAGTTCTTC
CASSLGFGGGQNEQFF
>TRBV4-1|TRBJ2-1|.|.
TGCGCCAGCAGAGACTCACCGGGTACCTCCTACAATGAGCAGTTCTTC
CASRDSPGTSYNEQFF
>TRBV4-1|TRBJ2-1|.|TRBD1
TGCGCCAGCCGGGACAGAGGTTACAATGAGCAGTTCTTC
CASRDRGYNEQFF
>TRBV5-8|TRBJ2-3|.|.
TGTGCCAGCCCGGATTGGGAGACTTCAGATACGCAGTATTTT
CASPDWETSDTQYF
>TRBV11-3|TRBJ2-1|few|.
TGTGCCAGCAGCTTGTCCCAGGCCCCCTACAATGAGCAGTTCTTC
CASSLSQAPYNEQFF
>TRBV19|TRBJ1-1|few|TRBD1
TGTGCCAGTAGTCCCTGGGACAGGCAGTCTGAAGCTTTCTTT
CASSPWDRQSEAFF
>TRBV5-1|TRBJ2-5|.|TRBD2
TGCGCCAGCAGCCGTGGGACTAGCGGGGGGGCCCAAGAGACCCAGTACTTC
CASSRGTSGGAQETQYF
>TRBV3-1/TRBV3-2|TRBJ1-2|.|TRBD1
TGTGCCAGCAGCCAAAGGGGGCGCGGCTACACCTTC
CASSQRGRGYTF
>TRBV30|TRBJ1-3|.|.
TGTGCCTGGAGAGACAGAAGATCTGGAAACACCATATATTTT
CAWRDRRSGNTIYF
>TRBV5-1|TRBJ2-2|.|TRBD2
TGCGCCAGCAGCTTAAACCCTAGCGGGAACAACGGGGAGCTGTTTTTT
CASSLNPSGNNGELFF
>TRBV19|TRBJ2-2|.|.
TGTGCCAGCGGGACAATCACCACCGGGGAGCTGTTTTTT
CASGTITTGELFF
>TRBV25-1|TRBJ1-6|.|.
TGTGCCAGCAGTGAGTCGGCCAGGTCTAATTCACCCCTCCACTTT
CASSESARSNSPLHF
>TRBV5-1|TRBJ1-4|.|.
TGCGCCAGCAGCTTGGAGGGTAGACGGGAAAAACTGTTTTTT
CASSLEGRREKLFF
>TRBV29-1|TRBJ1-3|.|.
TGCAGCGTTGGTGGGGACACCATATATTTT
CSVGGDTIYF
>TRBV19|TRBJ2-3|.|TRBD2
TGTGCCAGTAGTAGTCCTAGCGGGGGAACAGATACGCAGTATTTT
CASSSPSGGTDTQYF
>TRBV6-2/TRBV6-3|TRBJ2-3|.|TRBD2
TGTGCCAGCAGTTGGACTAGCGTCACAGATACGCAGTATTTT
CASSWTSVTDTQYF
>TRBV18|TRBJ2-3|.|.
TGTGCCAGTGCCCGAACTCAGGGGAGCACAGATACGCAGTATTTT
CASARTQGSTDTQYF
>TRBV11-2|TRBJ1-5|.|TRBD1
TGTGCCAGCAGCTCTAAGACAGGGCAGCCCCAGCATTTT
CASSSKTGQPQHF
>TRBV7-2|TRBJ2-5|.|.
TGTGCCGGAACTCAACCAGGGCAAGAGACCCAGTACTTC
CAGTQPGQETQYF
>TRBV18|TRBJ2-5|.|TRBD1
TGTGCCAGCTCACCCCTCAGGGGACAGGGGACCCAGTACTTC
CASSPLRGQGTQYF
>TRBV4-1|TRBJ2-2|.|.
TGCGCCAGCAGCCAAGATGGGGTTTCGAACACCGGGGAGCTGTTTTTT
CASSQDGVSNTGELFF
>TRBV6-2/TRBV6-3|TRBJ2-5|.|TRBD2
TGTGCCAGCAGTTACGACACGGGGGGAGTAAAAGAGACCCAGTACTTC
CASSYDTGGVKETQYF
>TRBV6-2/TRBV6-3|TRBJ1-2|.|.
TGTGCCAGCAGTTACTCGAATTCAAGGACGAATACCTTC
CASSYSNSRTNTF
>TRBV24-1|TRBJ1-6|.|.
TGTGCCACTTCCGCGGACGGTTATAATTCACCCCTCCACTTT
CATSADGYNSPLHF
>TRBV11-2|TRBJ1-3|.|.
TGTGCCAGCAGCCCGGTGGGACCGGGTGGAAACACCATATATTTT
CASSPVGPGGNTIYF
>TRBV29-1|TRBJ2-3|.|.
TGCAGCGTTGATGGGGGGGGCCTCACAGATACGCAGTATTTT
CSVDGGGLTDTQYF
>TRBV6-1|TRBJ2-3|.|.
TGTGCCAGCAGCCCCGGTCGAGATACGCAGTATTTT
CASSPGRDTQYF
>TRBV27|TRBJ1-4|.|.
TGTGCCAGCAGTTCATCCAGGGCTGGGGGGGAAAAACTGTTTTTT
CASSSSRAGGEKLFF
>TRBV7-7|TRBJ2-5|.|.
TGTGCCAGCAGCTTAGGGTTACAAGAGACCCAGTACTTC
CASSLGLQETQYF
>TRBV25-1|TRBJ2-3|.|.
TGTGCCAGTGGTGGATCGGGGGTCCTAATGGTTGATACGCAGTATTTT
CASGGSGVLMVDTQYF
>TRBV6-5|TRBJ2-1|.|.
TGTGCCAGCAGCTTAAATGGGGCTTACGATGAGCAGTTCTTC
CASSLNGAYDEQFF
>TRBV19|TRBJ2-3|.|TRBD1
TGTGCCAGTAGTCCCCGCGCAGGGGGCGGCACAGATACGCAGTATTTT
CASSPRAGGGTDTQYF
>TRBV12-5|TRBJ1-3|.|.
TGTGCTAGTGGTTTGGTAAAGGGCGGCGCTAACACCATATATTTT
CASGLVKGGANTIYF
>TRBV24-1|TRBJ2-1|.|.
TGTGCCACCAGTGACCCCGGACAACCGTACAATGAGCAGTTCTTC
CATSDPGQPYNEQFF
>TRBV29-1|TRBJ1-1|.|.
TGCAGCGTTGAACCGAGGGCGACTGAAGCTTTCTTT
CSVEPRATEAFF
>TRBV25-1|TRBJ2-4|.|.
TGTGCCAGCAGTGATTACGGAGTGGCCAAAAACATTCAGTACTTC
CASSDYGVAKNIQYF
>TRBV5-1|TRBJ1-6|many|.
TGCGCCAGCAGCTCCGCTGAACCCCGGCAGGCGGCTTATCTTGGGGTAAATTCACCCCTCCACTTT
CASSSAEPRQAAYLGVNSPLHF
>TRBV19|TRBJ1-1|.|TRBD1
TGTGCCAGTAGTACGAAGACAGGGTACACTGAAGCTTTCTTT
CASSTKTGYTEAFF
>TRBV19|TRBJ1-4|.|TRBD1
TGTGCCAGTAGTTCCTCAGGGGGCGCGTTTGAAAAACTGTTTTTT
CASSSSGGAFEKLFF
>TRBV6-6|TRBJ1-3|.|.
TGTGCCAGCAGCCTTGGGTCACAGCGCTCTGGAAACACCATATATTTT
CASSLGSQRSGNTIYF
>TRBV2|TRBJ1-1|.|.
TGTGCCAGCGGGTTGGCAAGTGGGGCTTTCTTT
CASGLASGAFF
>TRBV6-5|TRBJ1-2|.|.
TGTGCCAGCACCAACAGGGCGAATGGCTACACCTTC
CASTNRANGYTF
>TRBV5-5|TRBJ2-2|.|TRBD1
TGTGCCAGCAGCCATGGGGACAGGCCTCTCACCGGGGAGCTGTTTTTT
CASSHGDRPLTGELFF